Here is one T cell receptor beta chain with its context. Its antigen specificity is not known. No base quality information exists; no much larger clone differs at one position. This record belongs to a study of identifying expanded T cells in peripheral blood (dated by TCRdb to the late 2010s). A note on the overall study: Four technical replicates, made by sequencing separate aliquots from the same pool of genomic DNA, were compared pairwise.

Study-wide findings and limitations: Between technical replicates the binomial model flagged approximately 1.2 differentially abundant clones, whereas over about 2 weeks the binomial model flagged about 16.4 and over approximately 4 weeks around 20. It was expected by the authors that biological variance in healthy repertoires might increase further over much longer intervals, such as months to years. Variance in clone template counts between roughly two-week samples significantly increased with total template count across all healthy donors. The beta-binomial model significantly reduced the number of clones called differentially abundant and the false-positive rate across all healthy-donor time intervals.

V ends up 4 bases short and J 3 bases short, with an unmatched junction base count of 14. From a lookup of the germline V gene, CDR1 and CDR2 are SGHAT and FQNNGV. The CDR3 contains 17 residues, cysteine and phenylalanine counted. The sequence is cut down to CDR3 DNA, 51 bases in frame from base 1. No immune events such as infections were documented for the healthy donors during the collection period. Time-dependent variance in a beta-binomial model of T-cell clone differential abundance was calibrated using healthy-donor blood repertoires as a training cohort. The training cohort included some ten healthy donors, of whom 3 were female and 7 were male. On average the donors were approximately 43 years old, and their ages spanned 29 to 64 years. Whole blood was collected from each healthy donor at three time points spaced roughly two weeks apart and obtained from a commercial supplier. Genomic DNA was extracted from unsorted whole blood for immunosequencing.

The immunoSEQ Assay, which relies on bias-controlled multiplex PCR amplification of genomic DNA, was used to profile TCRbeta CDR3 regions. The paper's processing steps were these. The absolute abundance of each unique TCRbeta CDR3 region was quantified after sequences were collapsed and filtered. Differential abundance was assessed using a binomial (Fisher-equivalent) model and a beta-binomial model in which time-dependent variance fitted from healthy donors was added. Clones with fewer than 5 combined templates were excluded, and clones with Benjamini-Hochberg FDR below 0.01 were called differentially abundant. The form v = (b*log(k)+a)^2 was used to model beta-binomial variance as a function of total template count across the two samples. TCRdb stores this immuneACCESS table with in-frame sequences only. Part of the clones is absent; in the studies checked, under half of the shortfall reflects unresolved V genes, and no reason is known for the rest. Clone size and the V and J calls come from that table; the DNA yielded D and trimming. Across this sample there are approximately 110,000 clones, with roughly 90% seen only once. The ten largest clones take up roughly 15% of the sample.

The sample taken for sequencing was blood. The sequence was obtained from a person aged 18-70 years in good health. The rearrangement joined TRBV11-2 to TRBJ1-2; 7 central bases correspond to TRBD1. The bases read TGTGCCAGCAGCTCTAGACAGGGTGTAAAGATGGACTATGGCTACACCTTC. The resulting protein is CASSSRQGVKMDYGYTF.